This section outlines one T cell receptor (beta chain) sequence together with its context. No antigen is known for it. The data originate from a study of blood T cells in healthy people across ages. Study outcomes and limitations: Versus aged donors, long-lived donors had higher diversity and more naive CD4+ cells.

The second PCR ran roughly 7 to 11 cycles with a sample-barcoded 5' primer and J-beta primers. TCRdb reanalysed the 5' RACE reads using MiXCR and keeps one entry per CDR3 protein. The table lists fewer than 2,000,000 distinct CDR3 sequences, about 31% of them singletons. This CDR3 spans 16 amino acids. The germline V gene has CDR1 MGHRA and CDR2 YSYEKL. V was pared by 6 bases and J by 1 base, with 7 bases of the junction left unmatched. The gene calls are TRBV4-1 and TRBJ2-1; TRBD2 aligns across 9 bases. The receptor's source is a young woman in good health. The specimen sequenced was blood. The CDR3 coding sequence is TGCGCCAGCAGTTCCCCTAGCGGGATTTCCTACAATGAGCAGTTCTTC. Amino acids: CASSSPSGISYNEQFF.